These 23 T cell receptor beta chains were sequenced from one sample in a study of cytomegalovirus exposure and HLA in healthy donors (dated by TCRdb to the late 2010s). The library was made by the immunoSEQ multiplex PCR assay. For the multiplex PCR, a mixture combining 60 forward primers for TCR Vbeta segments and 13 reverse primers for TCR Jbeta segments was used. The table was pulled from immuneACCESS by TCRdb, which kept in-frame rearrangements only. Such tables lose some clones; where checked, under half of the loss comes from unresolved V genes, and the rest has no known cause. The sample data list approximately 170,000 clones, and 77% of these were observed just once. The ten top clones hold about 2.4% of the sample. Sequenced input: PBMCs. Receptors were obtained from a woman in her thirties or forties in good health and CMV-seropositive.

The V gene is TRBV7-2, the J gene TRBJ1-2; 7 nucleotides agree with TRBD1. The V and J ends lost 5 bases and 0 bases, in that order; junction bases with no gene match: 9. The CDR3 spans 16 residues. Germline loops: CDR1 SGHTA, CDR2 FQGNSA. The CDR3 nucleotides read TGTGCCAGCAGCACCCCTGACAGGGATCCTAACTATGGCTACACCTTC. Its protein product is CASSTPDRDPNYGYTF.

A single count supports this clone. The rearrangement uses TRBV29-1 and TRBJ2-7, with TRBD2 matching 7 bases. J was trimmed by 7 bases and V by 0 bases; bases with no gene match: 9. The CDR3 sequence is 14 residues long. The germline V gene has CDR1 SQVTM and CDR2 ANQGSEA. The CDR3 is CSVEDGGGMREQYF. CDR3 sequence (DNA): TGCAGCGTTGAAGATGGCGGGGGTATGAGGGAGCAGTACTTC.

The chain links TRBV30 to TRBJ1-3; the D is unclear. Per the germline V gene, CDR1 is GTSNPN and CDR2 is SVGIG (reference sequence). V lost 1 base to trimming and J lost 0 bases, with 10 bases between them. The CDR3 covers 15 residues. The CDR3 DNA sequence: TGTGCCTGGAGTGGTTACACCGACTCTGGAAACACCATATATTTT. Protein sequence: CAWSGYTDSGNTIYF.

This chain connects TRBV7-2 to TRBJ2-7; TRBD2 agrees at 13 bases. V dropped 1 base and J dropped 6; count of bases not matched to a gene: 3. The CDR3 consists of 15 residues. Germline values: CDR1 SGHTA, CDR2 FQGNSA. The CDR3 nucleotides are TGTGCCAGCAGCTTAGTAACTAGCGGGGGGGCCGAGCAGTACTTC. Translated, it gives CASSLVTSGGAEQYF.

The J gene is TRBJ2-3, the V gene TRBV7-2, with D possibly matching TRBD2 (7 bases). V was pared by 0 bases and J by 4 bases, with 20 bases between. This CDR3 contains 18 residues. Germline lookup yields CDR1 SGHTA and CDR2 FQGNSA. Here the CDR3 DNA reads TGTGCCAGCAGCTTAGCTCCCCGGGGGGCGGGAGAGGCAGATACGCAGTATTTT. Translating it yields CASSLAPRGAGEADTQYF.

The V gene is TRBV4-3, the J gene TRBJ2-2; TRBD2 might be the D (5 bases). Germline CDR1 reads LGHNA; CDR2 reads YSLEER. Trimming shortened V by 3 bases and J by 8 bases, and 13 bases separated the two germline ends. There are 14 residues in the CDR3. Here the CDR3 reads CASSHSQREGELFF. DNA for the CDR3: TGCGCCAGCAGCCATTCTCAGAGGGAGGGGGAGCTGTTTTTT.

The CDR3 is CASNVLSVDTQYF. DNA for the CDR3: TGTGCCAGCAATGTGCTTTCGGTAGATACGCAGTATTTT. The chain joins TRBV2 to TRBJ2-3, with D hard to call. This CDR3 has 13 residues. Trimming stripped 7 bases from V and 5 bases from J, with 13 bases between. Germline V gene sequence: CDR1 SNHLY, CDR2 FYNNEI.

The sample holds one count of this clone. V is TRBV27 and J is TRBJ2-1, with 9 bases identical to TRBD2. Trimming at V came to 0 bases and at J to 6 bases, leaving 6 bases not matched to a gene. CDR1 is MNHEY and CDR2 is SMNVEV in the germline V gene (reference sequence). CDR3 length equals 16 residues. CDR3 bases: TGTGCCAGCAGTTTATCGGGTGCGGGGGGGATCAATGAGCAGTTCTTC. This sequence encodes CASSLSGAGGINEQFF.

The CDR3 bases are TGTGCCAGCAGTTACCAGGGCAGGAGCTCTTACGAGCAGTACTTC. Protein product: CASSYQGRSSYEQYF. V is TRBV6-5 and J is TRBJ2-7; perhaps TRBD1 as D (5 bases). The V and J ends lost 2 bases and 4 bases respectively, with 15 bases between them. Germline V gene sequence: CDR1 MNHEY, CDR2 SVGAGI. This CDR3 is 15 amino acids long.

The gene calls are TRBV7-2 and TRBJ2-3; D uncertain. This CDR3 contains 15 residues. V was pared by 2 bases and J by 0 bases, with 9 bases between. Looked up from germline, CDR1 is SGHTA and CDR2 is FQGNSA. CDR3 nucleotides: TGTGCCAGCAGCTTAAGGAGATCTAGCACAGATACGCAGTATTTT. Translation gives CASSLRRSSTDTQYF.

This clone was detected once. The V and J genes are TRBV7-9 and TRBJ2-1; 10 nucleotides match TRBD1. V was pared by 1 base and J by 3 bases, with 9 bases of the junction left unmatched. The CDR3 contains 18 residues. Germline CDR1 and CDR2: SEHNR and FQNEAQ (reference sequence). In nucleotides, the CDR3 is TGTGCCAGCAGCTTAGTGTCAAGACAGGGGGCTCGCTACAATGAGCAGTTCTTC. Translated: CASSLVSRQGARYNEQFF.

This clone showed up just once. The rearrangement uses TRBV4-3 and TRBJ1-2; 7 positions match TRBD1. The CDR3 extends over 15 amino acids. Germline V gene data show CDR1 as LGHNA and CDR2 as YSLEER. J lost 3 bases, V lost 0 bases, and 4 bases had no gene match. The CDR3 DNA reads as TGCGCCAGCAGCCAAGATGCAGGGGGAGACTATGGCTACACCTTC. This translates into CASSQDAGGDYGYTF.

The chain joins TRBV6-1 to TRBJ2-5, with 9 positions matching TRBD1. Trimming removed 3 bases from V and 4 bases from J; junction bases left unmatched: 3. The CDR3 is 14 amino acids. Germline CDR1 reads MNHNS; CDR2 reads SASEGT. The CDR3 reads CASSEDRGTETQYF. CDR3 nucleotides: TGTGCCAGCAGTGAGGACAGGGGAACAGAGACCCAGTACTTC.

This clone has a handful of counts. CDR3 sequence (DNA): TGCAGCGTTGAGTTGTCCAGGGCTTACAATGAGCAGTTCTTC. Translation gives CSVELSRAYNEQFF. The gene calls are TRBV29-1 and TRBJ2-1; D may be TRBD1 (5 bases). Deletions cut 3 bases from V and 4 bases from J, with 13 bases between. Germline CDR1 is SQVTM and CDR2 is ANQGSEA. The CDR3 contains 14 residues.

CDR3 in amino acids: CASRMRGRGTLNTEAFF. CDR3 nucleotide sequence: TGTGCCAGCAGGATGCGCGGGAGGGGAACTTTGAACACTGAAGCTTTCTTT. The V and J genes are TRBV27 and TRBJ1-1, with a weak D call TRBD1 (5 bases). The germline gives CDR1 MNHEY, CDR2 SMNVEV (reference sequence). The CDR3 is 17 residues long. V was trimmed by 6 bases and J by 0 bases, leaving 20 bases between them.

The rearrangement uses TRBV14 and TRBJ2-7, with TRBD1 matching over 7 bases. This CDR3 spans 14 amino acids. Germline V gene sequence: CDR1 SGHDN, CDR2 FVKESK. Trimming at V came to 1 base and at J to 3 bases, leaving 3 bases not matched to a gene. In nucleotides, the CDR3 is TGTGCCAGCAGCCAAGGTTCAGGGGGCTACGAGCAGTACTTC. Amino acids: CASSQGSGGYEQYF.

This clone has just one count. V is TRBV10-3 and J is TRBJ1-1; 8 nucleotides align to TRBD1. Germline-derived CDR1 and CDR2 are ENHRY and SYGVKD. The CDR3 totals 13 residues. J was trimmed by 6 bases and V by 6 bases; bases with no gene match: 6. The CDR3, as DNA: TGTGCCATCAGATTCGGGACAGGCTCTGAAGCTTTCTTT. It is translated as CAIRFGTGSEAFF.

This clone was seen just once. The chain couples TRBV2 to TRBJ2-2, with 9 bases matching TRBD1. J gave up 1 base and V 7 bases, and 19 bases lay outside the gene matches. Per germline, CDR1 SNHLY and CDR2 FYNNEI. The CDR3 has 20 residues. The CDR3 sequence: CASTRRYRGQIIGNTGELFF. CDR3 DNA: TGTGCCAGCACACGTCGATACAGGGGGCAAATAATTGGGAACACCGGGGAGCTGTTTTTT.

The chain employs TRBV5-1 and TRBJ2-7; D remains ambiguous. CDR3 size: 14 residues. Trimming took 0 bases from V and 4 from J, leaving 11 bases between them. In germline, CDR1 is SGHRS, CDR2 YFSETQ. The CDR3 protein is CASSLATYSYEQYF. In nucleotides, the CDR3 is TGCGCCAGCAGCTTGGCCACCTACTCTTACGAGCAGTACTTC.

The chain joins TRBV7-2 to TRBJ1-2, with 10 bases that match TRBD1. The CDR3 consists of 18 residues. Trimming took 5 bases from V and 0 from J; bases not matched to a gene: 12. Germline V gives CDR1 SGHTA, CDR2 FQGNSA. This CDR3 is CASSITGTGATANYGYTF. CDR3 sequence (DNA): TGTGCCAGCAGCATTACCGGGACAGGGGCGACAGCTAACTATGGCTACACCTTC.

The J gene is TRBJ2-1, the V gene TRBV9; TRBD2 might be the D (6 bases). CDR1 and CDR2 (germline): SGDLS, YYNGEE. CDR3 length: 13 residues. The V end lost 4 bases, the J end lost 15 bases, and 20 bases lay between the germline ends. The CDR3 spells CASSPLFGGEGFF. The CDR3 bases are TGTGCCAGCAGCCCCCTCTTCGGGGGAGAGGGGTTCTTC.

The genes are TRBV10-2 and TRBJ2-1; 8 bases fit TRBD2. V lost 5 bases and J lost 2; bases outside the gene matches: 8. CDR3 size: 16 residues. The germline V gene has CDR1 WSHSY and CDR2 SAAADI. This CDR3 is CASSRSGDPPYNEQFF. CDR3 DNA sequence: TGCGCCAGCAGTCGTAGCGGGGACCCCCCCTACAATGAGCAGTTCTTC.

The chain is built from TRBV10-1 and TRBJ1-1; 7 bases align to TRBD1. The trim removed 7 bases at V and 0 bases at J, leaving 2 bases unmatched. Germline assignment: CDR1 WNHNN and CDR2 SYGVQD (reference sequence). This CDR3 has 13 residues. CDR3 in DNA: TGCGCCAGCAAACAGGGGTTGAACACTGAAGCTTTCTTT. The encoded protein is CASKQGLNTEAFF.